This section outlines one TCR beta chain sequence together with its context. This specimen belongs to a study of Ad26.COV2.S vaccination and SARS-CoV-2 variants. At the level of the study: Within the COV1001 Ad26.COV2.S trial arm, the donor was enrolled. Intramuscularly, Ad26.COV2.S was given either once or twice, 56 days apart.

Noted treatment: roughly 18 received Ad26.COV2.S at low or high dose, single or two shots; five or six received placebo; per-sample allocation not given. It was on day 63 after the first vaccine or placebo injection that samples were taken. The individual, an adult aged 18-55 years, was a donor in Boston. Its platform was an Ad26 vector, and its expressed antigen was Wuhan-strain SARS-CoV-2 spike. Germline V lookup: CDR1 LGHNA, CDR2 YSLEER. This CDR3 is 14 amino acids long. V was cut by 4 bases and J by 7 bases, with 14 bases left in between. Data came from immunoSEQ multiplex PCR; TCRdb stores just in-frame clones and leaves some out. The data contain roughly 420,000 clones, 88% of them singletons.

This specimen consisted of peripheral blood, obtained in a trial of Ad26.COV2.S vaccine versus placebo. This receptor was identified in a person between 18 and 65 years old who received the Ad26.COV2.S COVID-19 vaccine or a placebo. This chain joins TRBV4-3 and TRBJ2-1; D might be TRBD1 (7 bases). CDR3 residues: CASSRETGRNEQFF. The CDR3 DNA is TGCGCCAGCAGCCGCGAGACAGGGAGGAATGAGCAGTTCTTC.